This T cell receptor (beta chain) derives from a study of tumor-infiltrating lymphocytes in primary liver carcinoma. This clonotype was counted once. Its target is unknown. The junction does not match germline at one end; this may be a read error. Findings and limits, study-wide: Less overlap was seen in tumor-adjacent and tumor-blood pairs than in tumor region pairs.

TCR beta cDNA was reverse-transcribed from approximately 0.45 ug of total RNA. The reaction used a constant-region primer and ProtoScript II reverse transcriptase. Nested multiplex PCR, run for three rounds with slightly modified ARM-PCR, yielded TCR beta libraries. Rounds one and two of PCR, each of about 10 cycles, were primed with TRBV1-TRBV30 forward primers and a C-beta reverse primer. TCRdb re-called the multiplex PCR reads through MiXCR, storing one row per CDR3 protein. This repertoire shows 50,000 to 60,000 distinct CDR3 sequences, about 77% found once; its top ten account for around 22%. Without any cell sorting, roughly 18-31 mg of bulk tissue yielded co-extracted RNA and DNA. Every tumor contributed samples taken at five separate regions. Germline values: CDR1 SGHRS, CDR2 YFSETQ. The CDR3 covers 13 residues.

This sequence joins TRBV5-1 and TRBJ2-3; D might be TRBD1 (5 bases). Sequenced sample: liver tumor tissue from sampling region 5. Subset given: tumor region T5, tumor centre. This clonotype was sampled from a man in his forties with primary liver carcinoma and hepatitis B virus infection. The CDR3 reads CVSSSGHTGTQYF. The CDR3 nucleotides read TGCGTCAGCAGTTCAGGACACACAGGTACGCAGTATTTT. Full variable domain (outside the CDR3, taken from reference TRBV5-1 and TRBJ2-3): KAGVTQTPRYLIKTRGQQVTLSCSPISGHRSVSWYQQTPGQGLQFLFEYFSETQRNKGNFPGRFSGRQFSNSRSEMNVSTLELGDSALYLCVSSSGHTGTQYFGPGTRLTVL.